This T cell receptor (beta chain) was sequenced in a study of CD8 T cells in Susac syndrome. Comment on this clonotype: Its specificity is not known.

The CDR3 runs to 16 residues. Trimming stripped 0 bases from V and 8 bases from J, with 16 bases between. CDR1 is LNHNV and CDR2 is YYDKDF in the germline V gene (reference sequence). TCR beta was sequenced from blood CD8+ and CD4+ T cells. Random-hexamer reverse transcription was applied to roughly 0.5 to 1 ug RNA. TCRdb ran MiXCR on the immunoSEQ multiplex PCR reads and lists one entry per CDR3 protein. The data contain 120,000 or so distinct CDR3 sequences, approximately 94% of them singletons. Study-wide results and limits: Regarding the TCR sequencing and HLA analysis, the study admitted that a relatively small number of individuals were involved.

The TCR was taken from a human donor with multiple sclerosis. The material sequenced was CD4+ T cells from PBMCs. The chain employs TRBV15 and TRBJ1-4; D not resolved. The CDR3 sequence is CATSRDPGRVREKLFF. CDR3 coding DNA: TGTGCCACCAGCAGAGATCCCGGGAGAGTGCGAGAAAAACTGTTTTTT.